The next 24 T cell receptor beta chains were all read from a single sample in a study of T cells in Graves' hyperthyroidism and ophthalmopathy (dated by TCRdb to 2018 to 2020). To prepare the library, multiplex PCR was applied. The instrument given in TCRdb is Illumina HiSeq 2000. Amplification of TCR beta CDR3 regions was carried out from RNA transcripts. The first round of RT-PCR for the TCR CDR3 was performed with the HTBI primer set and the Qiagen OneStep RT-PCR kit. TCRdb reworked the public reads: Q25 trimming with fastp, MiXCR clone assembly, productive beta chains retained. One record per CDR3 amino acid sequence lists the most common genes and DNA. The sample profile shows about 520,000 distinct CDR3 sequences; roughly 20% of them were found once. The ten largest clones add up to less than 30% of the sample. The sequencing input was blood. The receptor source for this set is a man aged 18 to 35 with Graves' hyperthyroidism.

The chain carries TRBV12-3 or TRBV12-4 and TRBJ2-5; D is perhaps TRBD2 (7 bases). V lost 3 bases, J lost 5 bases, and 16 bases lay in between. The length of the CDR3 is 15 residues. CDR3 amino acids: CASSFLSGGAETQYF. In DNA form, the CDR3 reads TGTGCCAGCAGTTTTCTATCGGGGGGCGCGGAGACCCAGTACTTC.

This clonotype was seen at least ten times. In DNA, the CDR3 is TGTGCCAGCACCGGGACTAGCGGGGGGACACGACAAGAGACCCAGTACTTC. Translated: CASTGTSGGTRQETQYF. This chain connects TRBV6-5 to TRBJ2-5; 15 bases map to TRBD2. Germline V gene sequence: CDR1 MNHEY, CDR2 SVGAGI. The CDR3 has 17 amino acids. Trimming cost V 7 bases and J 2 bases; bases outside gene matches: 8.

This clonotype was found once. The chain combines TRBV30 with TRBJ2-5; D not certain. Germline-derived CDR1 and CDR2 are GTSNPN and SVGIG (reference sequence). Trimming left V 4 bases short and J 5 bases short, with 11 bases between. There are 12 residues in the CDR3. CDR3 coding DNA: TGTGCCTGGACTTCGAGTTGGGAGACCCAGTACTTC. This encodes CAWTSSWETQYF.

This clonotype was detected ten times or more. This chain links TRBV6-1 with TRBJ1-1; 12 bases align to TRBD1. The CDR3 has 17 amino acids. Per the germline V gene, CDR1 is MNHNS and CDR2 is SASEGT. J lost 5 bases, V lost 2 bases, and 9 bases had no gene match. In nucleotides, the CDR3 is TGTGCCAGCAGTGAAAAGGGACAGGGGGCACTGCGGACTGAAGCTTTCTTT. It translates to CASSEKGQGALRTEAFF.

This clonotype came up a few times. V is TRBV3-1 and J is TRBJ2-5; TRBD2 agrees at 14 bases. Germline trimming cut 0 bases from V and 7 bases from J; bases unmatched to any gene: 7. CDR1 is LGHDT, CDR2 YNNKEL, per germline (reference sequence). CDR3 length equals 17 residues. Written as DNA, the CDR3 is TGTGCCAGCAGCCAAGATCCGACTAGCGGGGGGGTCTTGACCCAGTACTTC. This encodes CASSQDPTSGGVLTQYF.

This clonotype was counted at least ten times. This chain joins TRBV7-3 and TRBJ1-3; weak D call: TRBD1 (6 bases). The CDR3 sequence is 18 residues long. Germline assignment: CDR1 SGHTA and CDR2 FQGTGA. V was shortened by 1 base and J by 3 bases, with 19 bases between the two germline ends. The CDR3, as DNA: TGTGCCAGCAGCTTAAGGTCGACAGGCATGGGCAGTGGAAACACCATATATTTT. Protein sequence: CASSLRSTGMGSGNTIYF.

The chain is built from TRBV5-1 and TRBJ1-5, with TRBD1 as a possible D gene (5 bases). The V gene lost 3 bases and the J gene lost 11 bases, with 18 bases spanning the gap. Germline CDR1 reads SGHRS; CDR2 reads YFSETQ. CDR3 length equals 14 residues. The CDR3 is CASSWNPGDLAQHF. The DNA for the CDR3 is TGCGCCAGCAGCTGGAACCCGGGGGATCTGGCCCAGCATTTT.

This clonotype has more than one count but fewer than ten. This chain links TRBV6-2 or TRBV6-3 with TRBJ2-7; TRBD1 aligns across 8 bases. Germline V lookup: CDR1 MNHEY, CDR2 SVGEGT. The V and J ends lost 5 bases and 6 bases, in that order; junction bases with no gene match: 12. The CDR3 runs to 15 residues. As DNA, the CDR3 is TGTGCCAGCAGTAGACGGGACAGGCCCGGAGGCGAGCAGTACTTC. Amino acid sequence: CASSRRDRPGGEQYF.

This clonotype was detected many times. The genes are TRBV7-8 and TRBJ2-5; D is unresolved. The CDR3 contains 12 residues. Germline V lookup: CDR1 SGHVS, CDR2 FQNEAQ. V lost 3 bases and J 5 bases, leaving 7 bases between the germline ends. CDR3 residues: CASSFRWETQYF. CDR3 DNA: TGTGCCAGCAGCTTTCGATGGGAGACCCAGTACTTC.

The table lists this clonotype with many counts. The rearrangement joins TRBV2 to TRBJ2-7; D remains ambiguous. The CDR3 is made up of 13 amino acids. The V end was cut by 6 bases, the J end by 5 bases, with 14 bases between. The germline CDR1 and CDR2 sequences are SNHLY and FYNNEI. The CDR3 reads CASRQGPFDEQYF. CDR3 in DNA: TGTGCCAGCAGACAAGGGCCGTTTGACGAGCAGTACTTC.

This clonotype was detected many times. This chain links TRBV12-3 or TRBV12-4 with TRBJ2-5, with TRBD1 identical over 7 bases. The CDR3 is 14 residues long. With 3 bases clipped from V and 5 bases from J, the junction kept 6 bases outside the gene matches. The DNA for the CDR3 is TGTGCCAGCAGTTTTCGGCCCAGGGGGGAGACCCAGTACTTC. Its protein is CASSFRPRGETQYF.

This clonotype appeared many times. This chain joins TRBV5-1 and TRBJ1-1, with D maybe TRBD1 (6 bases). CDR1 SGHRS and CDR2 YFSETQ come from the germline V gene. CDR3 size: 15 residues. Deletions cut 0 bases from V and 2 bases from J, with 11 bases between. CDR3 sequence (DNA): TGCGCCAGCAGCTTGGAGGTCAGGGGAAACACTGAAGCTTTCTTT. It translates to CASSLEVRGNTEAFF.

CDR3: CASSLGEEMGNQPQHF. The CDR3 DNA reads as TGTGCCAGCAGTTTAGGTGAGGAGATGGGCAATCAGCCCCAGCATTTT. This chain connects TRBV12-3 or TRBV12-4 to TRBJ1-5; D remains unclear. The germline V and J ends were trimmed by 1 base and 2 bases, with 12 bases remaining between them. This CDR3 is 16 amino acids long.

This clonotype has a count of ten or more. V is TRBV12-3 or TRBV12-4 and J is TRBJ2-7; TRBD2 might be the D (6 bases). The CDR3 is 16 amino acids. V lost 6 bases, J lost 0 bases, and 18 bases lay in between. The CDR3 DNA sequence: TGTGCCAGCAGCCTTTTTGGGCGGGGCGGCTCCTACGAGCAGTACTTC. It encodes CASSLFGRGGSYEQYF.

At least ten counts were recorded for this clonotype. The chain links TRBV27 to TRBJ2-2; 11 nucleotides line up with TRBD1. The CDR3 is 17 amino acids. Germline CDR1 reads MNHEY; CDR2 reads SMNVEV (reference sequence). V trimming: 5 bases; J trimming: 2 bases; junction bases outside the gene matches: 7. CDR3 sequence reads: CASSPDRGPKNTGELFF. CDR3 DNA: TGTGCCAGCAGTCCGGACAGGGGGCCCAAAAACACCGGGGAGCTGTTTTTT.

This clonotype was counted ten times or more. V and J are TRBV12-3 or TRBV12-4 and TRBJ2-2; D is undetermined. This CDR3 has 15 amino acids. Between the trimmed V and J ends, which lost 3 bases and 1 base, there was a span of 9 bases. The chain's CDR3 is CASSFWQKNTGELFF. The CDR3 DNA sequence: TGTGCCAGCAGTTTCTGGCAGAAGAACACCGGGGAGCTGTTTTTT.

At least ten counts were recorded for this clonotype. The CDR3 loop is CSVLRGEETQYF. In DNA, the CDR3 is TGCAGCGTTCTACGAGGGGAAGAGACCCAGTACTTC. The V gene is TRBV29-1, the J gene TRBJ2-5; D tentatively fits TRBD1 or TRBD2 (5 bases each). The CDR3 runs 12 residues. Per the germline V gene, CDR1 is SQVTM and CDR2 is ANQGSEA. V was trimmed by 5 bases and J by 3 bases, leaving 10 bases between them.

This clonotype showed up many times. This sequence joins TRBV6-4 and TRBJ1-1; D is ambiguous. Germline V CDR1 and CDR2: MRHNA, SNTAGT. The CDR3 is made up of 13 amino acids. Trimming removed 6 bases from V and 3 bases from J, with 11 bases in between. In nucleotides, the CDR3 is TGTGCCAGCAGCGCAGGATGGTACACTGAAGCTTTCTTT. Its translation is CASSAGWYTEAFF.

This clonotype was counted many times. This chain joins TRBV2 and TRBJ1-2; D uncertain. The germline V gene has CDR1 SNHLY and CDR2 FYNNEI. CDR3 length: 13 residues. V was cut by 6 bases and J by 0 bases, with 8 bases left in between. The CDR3 DNA sequence: TGTGCCAGCAGGGGGTCAGCTAACTATGGCTACACCTTC. It specifies CASRGSANYGYTF.

This clonotype was detected a few times. The chain uses TRBV9 and TRBJ2-7, with TRBD2 identical over 8 bases. The germline CDR1 and CDR2 sequences are SGDLS and YYNGEE. V trimming: 1 base; J trimming: 3 bases; junction bases outside the gene matches: 6. The CDR3 covers 15 residues. In DNA form, the CDR3 reads TGTGCCAGCAGCGTATCGGGGGGGGGATTCTACGAGCAGTACTTC. Its translation is CASSVSGGGFYEQYF.

The rearrangement uses TRBV6-1 and TRBJ2-7; the D gene could be TRBD1 or TRBD2 (7 bases each). The CDR3 totals 15 residues. Trimming stripped 2 bases from V and 7 bases from J, with 18 bases between. The germline V gene has CDR1 MNHNS and CDR2 SASEGT. The CDR3 protein is CASSEFSRQGGEQYF. The CDR3 DNA reads TGTGCCAGCAGTGAATTTTCCCGACAGGGAGGGGAGCAGTACTTC.

This clonotype was recorded many times. The V and J genes are TRBV6-2 or TRBV6-3 and TRBJ1-2; possibly TRBD1 for D (6 bases). The germline CDR1 and CDR2 sequences are MNHEY and SVGEGT. V shed 6 bases and J shed 8 bases, with 16 bases lying between them. This CDR3 region has 13 residues. The CDR3 spells CASSRGTRLGYTF. For the CDR3, the DNA is TGTGCCAGCAGCAGAGGGACACGCCTGGGCTACACCTTC.

This clonotype came up many times. The chain uses TRBV12-3 or TRBV12-4 and TRBJ2-5, with D tentatively TRBD2 (5 bases). V was cut by 2 bases and J by 2 bases, with 9 bases left in between. The CDR3 has 14 residues. The CDR3 reads CASSLLGVQETQYF. As DNA, the CDR3 is TGTGCCAGCAGTTTACTCGGGGTACAAGAGACCCAGTACTTC.

In its sample, this clonotype was seen many times. The V gene is TRBV25-1, the J gene TRBJ1-2, with 10 bases fitting TRBD1. V trimming: 3 bases; J trimming: 8 bases; junction bases outside the gene matches: 12. The CDR3 loop spans 16 amino acids. From germline, CDR1 is MGHDK and CDR2 SYGVNS. The CDR3 spells CASSETRRDRGSGYTF. The CDR3 nucleotides are TGTGCCAGCAGTGAGACCCGCCGGGACAGGGGATCGGGCTACACCTTC.